Sequencing of this T cell receptor (beta chain) was carried out in a study of T cell clusters in autoimmune cytopenias. The germline CDR1 and CDR2 sequences are DFQATT and SNEGSKA (reference sequence). This CDR3 contains 15 residues. Multiplex touch-down PCR amplified TRB using TRB-A and TRB-B pools in one tube. One entry per CDR3 protein, without DNA, is what TCRdb gives after re-calling the multiplex PCR reads. The table counts several thousand distinct CDR3 sequences; approximately 4.5% lies in the top ten. TRB amplification used approximately 250 ng of peripheral blood genomic DNA. In addition, the sample was reused for a study of T cell repertoires in aging, cancer and after chemotherapy. That paper adds: Compared with age-matched healthy donors, untreated hematological or solid cancer patients showed higher blood TCR clonality.

This chain connects TRBV20-1 to TRBJ1-5. Sequences were obtained from peripheral blood. This receptor was taken from a human donor in good health. CDR3 sequence reads: CSAGTAFYSNQPQHF.